This T cell receptor (beta chain) was identified in a study of post-analysis software for immune sequencing data. Study-wide results and limits: Included in a set of roughly five TRBV segments more frequent in patients than controls were TRBV5-6, TRBV5-1 and TRBV20-1.

With regard to this clonotype: Its antigen remains unknown.

Carried by the TCR beta cDNA libraries were unique molecular identifiers. TCRdb re-derived calls from the PCR reads in MiXCR, one entry per CDR3 protein. The repertoire consists of 650,000 to 900,000 distinct CDR3 sequences, with roughly 46% occurring once and the leading ten covering approximately 5%. This CDR3 comprises 14 residues. The germline V and J ends were trimmed by 4 bases and 0 bases, with 11 bases remaining between them. In germline, CDR1 is SQVTM, CDR2 ANQGSEA. This receptor was taken from a girl between 5 and 17 years old with multiple sclerosis. Sequenced input: blood. The rearrangement joins TRBV29-1 to TRBJ2-3; D ambiguous. The CDR3 protein is CSVGSDPSTDTQYF. In DNA form, the CDR3 reads TGCAGCGTTGGTTCGGATCCTAGCACAGATACGCAGTATTTT.